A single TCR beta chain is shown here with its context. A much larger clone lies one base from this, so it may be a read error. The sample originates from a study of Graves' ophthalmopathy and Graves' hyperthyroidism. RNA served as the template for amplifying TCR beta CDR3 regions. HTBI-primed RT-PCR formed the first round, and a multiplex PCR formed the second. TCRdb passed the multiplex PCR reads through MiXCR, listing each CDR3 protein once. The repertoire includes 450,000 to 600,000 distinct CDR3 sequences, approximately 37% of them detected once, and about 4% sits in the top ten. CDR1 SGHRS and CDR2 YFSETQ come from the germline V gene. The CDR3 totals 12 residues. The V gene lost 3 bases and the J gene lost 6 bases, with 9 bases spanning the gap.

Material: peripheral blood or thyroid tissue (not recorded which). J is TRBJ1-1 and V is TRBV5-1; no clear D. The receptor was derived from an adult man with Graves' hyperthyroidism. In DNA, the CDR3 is TGCGCCAGCAGCTCGAATCCTCCTGAAGCTTTCTTT. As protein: CASSSNPPEAFF.